The 11 T cell receptor beta chains below all came from one sample that was sequenced in a study of breast tumors, draining lymph nodes, adjacent tissues. Using its own MiXCR run on the multiplex PCR reads, TCRdb lists one record per CDR3 protein. The table shows 50,000 to 55,000 distinct CDR3 sequences, with approximately 45% occurring only once. The sequencing sample was made of breast tumor tissue. Receptors were obtained from a female donor with breast cancer. Some clones in this sample may be carry-over from other donors' samples.

CDR3 in amino acids: CASSTSGTGVEQYF. The CDR3 nucleotides are TGTGCCAGTAGTACATCCGGGACAGGGGTTGAGCAGTACTTC. The V and J genes are TRBV19 and TRBJ2-7; the match to TRBD1 covers 10 bases. This CDR3 region has 14 residues. V gave up 4 bases and J gave up 7 bases; unmatched junction bases: 7. CDR1 LNHDA and CDR2 SQIVND come from the germline V gene (reference sequence). The full variable domain, its missing parts supplied by reference TRBV19 and TRBJ2-7, is DGGITQSPKYLFRKEGQNVTLSCEQNLNHDAMYWYRQDPGQGLRLIYYSQIVNDFQKGDIAEGYSVSREKKESFPLTVTSAQKNPTAFYLCASSTSGTGVEQYFGPGTRLTVT.

This clonotype was counted ten times or more. The V and J genes are TRBV6-6 and TRBJ2-5; D is uncertain. Germline assignment: CDR1 MNHNY and CDR2 SVGAGI (reference sequence). The length of the CDR3 is 12 residues. V lost 0 bases, J lost 4 bases, and 3 bases lay in between. This CDR3 reads CASSYSRETQYF. CDR3 DNA: TGTGCCAGCAGTTACTCGAGAGAGACCCAGTACTTC.

This clonotype has ten or more counts. V is TRBV6-6 and J is TRBJ2-5, with a possible D match to TRBD1 (6 bases). V was shortened by 7 bases and J by 5 bases, with 11 bases between the two germline ends. Per the germline V gene, CDR1 is MNHNY and CDR2 is SVGAGI (reference sequence). The CDR3 is made up of 12 amino acids. The CDR3 sequence: CASKPGGETQYF. As DNA, the CDR3 is TGTGCCAGCAAACCTGGGGGCGAGACCCAGTACTTC.

In its sample, this clonotype was seen many times. J is TRBJ2-1 and V is TRBV5-1, with D possibly TRBD2 on 5 matching bases. With 4 bases removed from V and 0 bases from J, the gap between germline ends came to 11 bases. CDR3 length equals 15 residues. Germline V lookup: CDR1 SGHRS, CDR2 YFSETQ. The CDR3: CASSSSVSSYNEQFF. The CDR3 DNA reads TGCGCCAGCAGCAGTAGCGTGAGCTCCTACAATGAGCAGTTCTTC.

The J gene is TRBJ1-6, the V gene TRBV20-1; D unclear. V was clipped by 1 base and J by 5 bases, with 9 bases between them. Germline V CDR1 and CDR2: DFQATT, SNEGSKA (reference sequence). This CDR3 is 14 amino acids long. The CDR3 sequence is CSARGRKHNSPLHF. In DNA form, the CDR3 reads TGCAGTGCTAGAGGCAGAAAGCATAATTCACCCCTCCACTTT.

J is TRBJ2-1 and V is TRBV9; 7 nucleotides align to TRBD1. Germline values: CDR1 SGDLS, CDR2 YYNGEE. Germline trimming cut 0 bases from V and 4 bases from J; bases unmatched to any gene: 1. The CDR3 has 14 residues. The DNA for the CDR3 is TGTGCCAGCAGCGTAGCGGGACAGTACAATGAGCAGTTCTTC. Translation: CASSVAGQYNEQFF.

In the case of this clonotype: Mismatch with germline at one junction end may stem from a read error. This chain joins TRBV12-3 or TRBV12-4 and TRBJ2-1; D possibly corresponds to TRBD2 (6 bases). CDR3 length equals 12 residues. Written as DNA, the CDR3 is TGTGCCAGCAGTGCGGGGTACAATGGGCAGTTCTTC. This translates into CASSAGYNGQFF.

The chain combines TRBV7-2 with TRBJ2-7, with 8 bases lining up with TRBD1. This CDR3 is 15 amino acids long. Trimming took 5 bases from V and 0 from J; bases not matched to a gene: 6. Germline V gene lookup returns CDR1 SGHTA and CDR2 FQGNSA. CDR3 coding DNA: TGTGCCAGCAGCAAGGGACAGGCGGCCTCCTACGAGCAGTACTTC. Its translation is CASSKGQAASYEQYF.

In this sample, this clonotype turned up many times. The chain has TRBV24-1 and TRBJ2-1; TRBD1 aligns across 12 bases. V shed 6 bases, J shed 6 bases, and the junction held 2 bases outside the gene matches. Germline V gene data show CDR1 as KGHDR and CDR2 as SFDVKD. The CDR3 is 14 residues long. CDR3 amino acids: CATSRDRGRNEQFF. For the CDR3, the DNA is TGTGCCACCAGTAGGGACAGGGGGCGCAATGAGCAGTTCTTC.

In DNA form, the CDR3 reads TGTGCCAGCAGAAAACTAGCGGGAGGTAACAATGAGCAGTTCTTC. Protein product: CASRKLAGGNNEQFF. The V gene is TRBV28, the J gene TRBJ2-1; 12 nucleotides align to TRBD2. This CDR3 spans 15 amino acids. V lost 6 bases to trimming and J lost 5 bases; unmatched junction nucleotides: 5. Germline V gives CDR1 MDHEN, CDR2 SYDVKM.

The rearrangement joins TRBV20-1 to TRBJ1-5; tentative D call: TRBD1 (6 bases). CDR1 and CDR2 (germline): DFQATT, SNEGSKA (reference sequence). The CDR3 is made up of 15 amino acids. The germline V and J ends were trimmed by 6 bases and 3 bases, with 18 bases remaining between them. This CDR3 reads CSANAGQTVNQPQHF. CDR3 bases: TGCAGTGCAAATGCGGGACAAACAGTCAATCAGCCCCAGCATTTT.